The sequence of this T cell receptor beta chain was determined in a study of blood T cells in healthy people across ages. Whole-study findings and limits: Diversity of TCR beta correlated strongly with naive T cell percentage.

The CDR3 has 15 residues. The ends were cut back, 2 bases at V and 4 bases at J, with 12 bases in the middle. This clonotype occurred a few times. Its antigen is still unknown. PCR was performed a second time for about 6 to 12 cycles using a sample-barcoded 5' primer and a J-beta primer mix. TCRdb re-derived calls from the 5' RACE reads in MiXCR, one entry per CDR3 protein. The repertoire holds 1.5 million to 2 million distinct CDR3 sequences, with approximately 32% as singletons. The sequencing sample was made of blood. The TCR comes from a woman aged 25-40 years in good health. The chain combines TRBV12-3 or TRBV12-4 with TRBJ2-1; D might be TRBD1 (6 bases). For the CDR3, the DNA is TGTGCCAGCAGTTTAATCGGGACACTTTACAATGAGCAGTTCTTC. This gives the protein CASSLIGTLYNEQFF.